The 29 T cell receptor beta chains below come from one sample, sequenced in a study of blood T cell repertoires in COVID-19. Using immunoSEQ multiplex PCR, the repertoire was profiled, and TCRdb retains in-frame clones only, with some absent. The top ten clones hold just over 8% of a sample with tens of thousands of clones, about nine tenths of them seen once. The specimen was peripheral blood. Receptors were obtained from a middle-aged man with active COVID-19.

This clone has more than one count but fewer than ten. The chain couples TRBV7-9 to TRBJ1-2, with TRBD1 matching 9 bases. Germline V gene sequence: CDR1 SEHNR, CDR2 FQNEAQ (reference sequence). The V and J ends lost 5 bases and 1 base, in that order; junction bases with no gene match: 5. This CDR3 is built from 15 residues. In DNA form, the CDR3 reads TGTGCCAGCAGCGCAGACAGGGGGAATAACTATGGCTACACCTTC. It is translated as CASSADRGNNYGYTF.

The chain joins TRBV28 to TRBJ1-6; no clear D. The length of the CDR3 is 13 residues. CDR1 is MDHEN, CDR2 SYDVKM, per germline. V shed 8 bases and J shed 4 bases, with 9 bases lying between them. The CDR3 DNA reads TGTGCCAGCGACGCGGGGTATAATTCACCCCTCCACTTT. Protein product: CASDAGYNSPLHF.

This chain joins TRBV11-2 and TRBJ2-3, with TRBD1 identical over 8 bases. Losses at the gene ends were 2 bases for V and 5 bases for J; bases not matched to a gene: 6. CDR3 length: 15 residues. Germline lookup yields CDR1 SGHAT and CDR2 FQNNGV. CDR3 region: CASSLSRGRGDTQYF. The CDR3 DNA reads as TGTGCCAGCAGCTTAAGCAGGGGGCGGGGAGATACGCAGTATTTT.

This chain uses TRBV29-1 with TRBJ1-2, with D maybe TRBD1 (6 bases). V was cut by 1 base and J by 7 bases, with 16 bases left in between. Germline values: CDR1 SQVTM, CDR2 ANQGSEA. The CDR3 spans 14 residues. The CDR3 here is CSVEAHRGGAGYTF. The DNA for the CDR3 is TGCAGCGTTGAAGCTCATCGAGGGGGGGCTGGCTACACCTTC.

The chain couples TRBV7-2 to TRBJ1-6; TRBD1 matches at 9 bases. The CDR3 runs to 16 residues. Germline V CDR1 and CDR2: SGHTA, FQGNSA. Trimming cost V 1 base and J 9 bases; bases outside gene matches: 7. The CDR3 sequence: CASSLVGTGNSSPLHF. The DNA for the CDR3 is TGTGCCAGCAGCTTAGTCGGGACAGGGAACTCTTCACCCCTCCACTTT.

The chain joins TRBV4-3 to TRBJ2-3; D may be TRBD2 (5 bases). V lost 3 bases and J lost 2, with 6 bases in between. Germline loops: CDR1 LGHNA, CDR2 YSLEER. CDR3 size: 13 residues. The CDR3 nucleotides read TGCGCCAGCAGCCAGGACTTCACAGATACGCAGTATTTT. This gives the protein CASSQDFTDTQYF.

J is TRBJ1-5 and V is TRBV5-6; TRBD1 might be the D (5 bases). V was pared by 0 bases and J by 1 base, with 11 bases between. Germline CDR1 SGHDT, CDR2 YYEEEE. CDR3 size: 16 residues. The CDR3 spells CASSLAPGDSNQPQHF. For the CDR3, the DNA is TGTGCCAGCAGCTTGGCCCCGGGGGACAGCAATCAGCCCCAGCATTTT.

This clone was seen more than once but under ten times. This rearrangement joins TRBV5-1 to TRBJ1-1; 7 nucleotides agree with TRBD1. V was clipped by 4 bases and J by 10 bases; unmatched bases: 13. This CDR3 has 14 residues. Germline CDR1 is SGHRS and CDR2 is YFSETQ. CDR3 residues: CASSLTISGQSAFF. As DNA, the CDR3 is TGCGCCAGCAGCCTAACGATTTCGGGACAGTCAGCTTTCTTT.

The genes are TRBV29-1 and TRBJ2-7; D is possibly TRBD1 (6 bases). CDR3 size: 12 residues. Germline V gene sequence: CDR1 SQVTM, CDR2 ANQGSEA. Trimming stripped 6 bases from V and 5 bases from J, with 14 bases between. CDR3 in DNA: TGCAGCGTCTTAACAGGGTTCGACGAGCAGTACTTC. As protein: CSVLTGFDEQYF.

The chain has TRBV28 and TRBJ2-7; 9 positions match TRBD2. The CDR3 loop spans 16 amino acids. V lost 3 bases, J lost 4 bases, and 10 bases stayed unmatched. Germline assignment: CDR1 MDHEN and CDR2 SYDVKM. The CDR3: CASSLASSGTRYEQYF. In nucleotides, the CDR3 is TGTGCCAGCAGTTTGGCTTCTAGCGGGACTCGGTACGAGCAGTACTTC.

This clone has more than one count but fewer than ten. The CDR3 spells CASGLAGSNEQFF. The CDR3 coding sequence is TGCGCCAGCGGGCTAGCGGGGTCCAATGAGCAGTTCTTC. This sequence joins TRBV4-3 and TRBJ2-1; 9 bases agree with TRBD2. V shed 8 bases and J 6 bases; nucleotides not matched to a gene: 5. The CDR3 is 13 residues long. Per the germline V gene, CDR1 is LGHNA and CDR2 is YSLEER.

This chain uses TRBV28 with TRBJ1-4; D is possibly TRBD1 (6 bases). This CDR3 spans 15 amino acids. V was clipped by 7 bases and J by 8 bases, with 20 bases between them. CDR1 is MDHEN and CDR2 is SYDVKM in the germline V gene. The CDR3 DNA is TGTGCCAGCAACTCCAGGGGTGGGGAACGCGAAAAACTGTTTTTT. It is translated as CASNSRGGEREKLFF.

CDR3 in DNA: TGTGCTAGCACTAGTTCCGGCACAGATACGCAGTATTTT. This encodes CASTSSGTDTQYF. The chain carries TRBV12-5 and TRBJ2-3, with D tentatively TRBD2 (5 bases). This CDR3 spans 13 amino acids. Germline V gene data show CDR1 as LGHNT and CDR2 as FRNRAP. Trimming stripped 9 bases from V and 1 base from J, with 11 bases between.

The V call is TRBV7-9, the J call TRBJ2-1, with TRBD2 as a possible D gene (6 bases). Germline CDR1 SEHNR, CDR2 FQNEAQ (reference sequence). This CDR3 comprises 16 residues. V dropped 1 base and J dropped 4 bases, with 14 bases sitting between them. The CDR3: CASSLVVASAYNEQFF. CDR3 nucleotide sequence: TGTGCCAGCAGCTTAGTTGTCGCTAGCGCATACAATGAGCAGTTCTTC.

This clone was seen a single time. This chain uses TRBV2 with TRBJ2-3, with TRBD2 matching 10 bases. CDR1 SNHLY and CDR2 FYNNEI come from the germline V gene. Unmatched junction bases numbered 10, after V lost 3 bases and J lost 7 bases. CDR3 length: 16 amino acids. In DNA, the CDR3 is TGTGCCAGCAGTGAGATCGGACTAGCGGCCCTTAATACGCAGTATTTT. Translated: CASSEIGLAALNTQYF.

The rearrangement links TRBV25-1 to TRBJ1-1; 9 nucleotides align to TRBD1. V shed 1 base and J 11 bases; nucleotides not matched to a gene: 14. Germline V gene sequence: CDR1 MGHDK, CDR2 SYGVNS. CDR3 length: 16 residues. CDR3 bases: TGTGCCAGCAGTGAATGGGACAGGGTACCCGGAGGAAAGGCTTTCTTT. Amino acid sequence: CASSEWDRVPGGKAFF.

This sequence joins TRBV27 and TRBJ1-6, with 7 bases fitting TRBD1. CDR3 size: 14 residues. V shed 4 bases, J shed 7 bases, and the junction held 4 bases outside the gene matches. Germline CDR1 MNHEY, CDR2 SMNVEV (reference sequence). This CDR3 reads CASSSPGQNSPLHF. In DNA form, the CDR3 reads TGTGCCAGCAGTTCACCGGGACAGAATTCACCCCTCCACTTT.

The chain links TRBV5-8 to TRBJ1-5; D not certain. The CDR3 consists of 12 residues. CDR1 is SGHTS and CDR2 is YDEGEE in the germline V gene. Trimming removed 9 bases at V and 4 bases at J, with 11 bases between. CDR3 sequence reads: CATDNLNQPQHF. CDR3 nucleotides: TGTGCCACAGACAACCTTAATCAGCCCCAGCATTTT.

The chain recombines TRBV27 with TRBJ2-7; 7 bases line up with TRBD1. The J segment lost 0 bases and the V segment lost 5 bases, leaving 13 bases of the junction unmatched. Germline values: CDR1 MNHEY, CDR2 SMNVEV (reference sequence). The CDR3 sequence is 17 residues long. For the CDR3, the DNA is TGTGCCAGCAGTAGGTACCATGGGGCAGGGGGCTCCTACGAGCAGTACTTC. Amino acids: CASSRYHGAGGSYEQYF.

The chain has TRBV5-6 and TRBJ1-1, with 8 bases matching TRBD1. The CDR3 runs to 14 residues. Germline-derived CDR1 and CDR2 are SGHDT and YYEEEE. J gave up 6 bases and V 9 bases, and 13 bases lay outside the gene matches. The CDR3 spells CATRNRDRIPEAFF. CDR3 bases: TGTGCCACACGTAACCGGGACAGGATTCCTGAAGCTTTCTTT.

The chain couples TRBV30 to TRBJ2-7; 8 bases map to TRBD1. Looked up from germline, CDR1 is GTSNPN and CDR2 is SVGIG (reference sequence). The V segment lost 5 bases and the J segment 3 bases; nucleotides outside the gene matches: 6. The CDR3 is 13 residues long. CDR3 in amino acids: CAWGTGTGYEQYF. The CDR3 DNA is TGTGCCTGGGGTACCGGGACAGGCTACGAGCAGTACTTC.

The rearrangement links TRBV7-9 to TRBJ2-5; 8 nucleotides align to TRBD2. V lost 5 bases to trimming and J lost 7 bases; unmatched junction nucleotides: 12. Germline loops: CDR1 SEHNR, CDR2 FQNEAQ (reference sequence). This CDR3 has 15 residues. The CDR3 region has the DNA TGTGCCAGCAGCCCGGGGGGGGACTGGGGTAGGACCCAGTACTTC. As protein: CASSPGGDWGRTQYF. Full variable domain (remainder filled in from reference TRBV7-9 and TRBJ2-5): DTGVSQNPRHKITKRGQNVTFRCDPISEHNRLYWYRQTLGQGPEFLTYFQNEAQLEKSRLLSDRFSAERPKGSFSTLEIQRTEQGDSAMYLCASSPGGDWGRTQYFGPGTRLLVL.

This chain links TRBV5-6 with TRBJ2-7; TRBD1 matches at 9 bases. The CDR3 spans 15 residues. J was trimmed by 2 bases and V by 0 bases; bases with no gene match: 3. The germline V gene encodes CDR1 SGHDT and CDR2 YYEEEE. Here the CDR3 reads CASSLAQGAAYEQYF. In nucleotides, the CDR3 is TGTGCCAGCAGCTTGGCACAGGGGGCTGCCTACGAGCAGTACTTC.

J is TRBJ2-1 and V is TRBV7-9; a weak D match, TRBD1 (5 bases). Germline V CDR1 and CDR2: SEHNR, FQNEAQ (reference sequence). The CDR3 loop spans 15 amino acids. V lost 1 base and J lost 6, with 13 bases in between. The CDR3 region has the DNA TGTGCCAGCAGCTTAGTAGGGGTGACCGTCAATGAGCAGTTCTTC. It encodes CASSLVGVTVNEQFF.

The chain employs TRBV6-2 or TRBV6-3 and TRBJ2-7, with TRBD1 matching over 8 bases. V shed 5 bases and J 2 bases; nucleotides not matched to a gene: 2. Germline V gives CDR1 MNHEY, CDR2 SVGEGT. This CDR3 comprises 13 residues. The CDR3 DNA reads TGTGCCAGCAGTCGGACAGGGACCTACGAGCAGTACTTC. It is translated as CASSRTGTYEQYF.

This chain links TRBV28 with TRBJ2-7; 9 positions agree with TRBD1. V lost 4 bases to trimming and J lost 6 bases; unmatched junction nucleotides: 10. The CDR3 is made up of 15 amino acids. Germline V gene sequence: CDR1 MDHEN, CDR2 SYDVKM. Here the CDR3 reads CASSSPGTGLSEQYF. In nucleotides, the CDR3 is TGTGCCAGCAGTTCTCCGGGGACAGGGCTGTCCGAGCAGTACTTC.

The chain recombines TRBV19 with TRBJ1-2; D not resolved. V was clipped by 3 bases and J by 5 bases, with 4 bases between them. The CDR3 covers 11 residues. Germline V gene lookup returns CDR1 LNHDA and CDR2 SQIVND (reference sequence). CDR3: CASSIGYGYTF. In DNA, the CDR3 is TGTGCCAGTAGTATCGGGTATGGCTACACCTTC.

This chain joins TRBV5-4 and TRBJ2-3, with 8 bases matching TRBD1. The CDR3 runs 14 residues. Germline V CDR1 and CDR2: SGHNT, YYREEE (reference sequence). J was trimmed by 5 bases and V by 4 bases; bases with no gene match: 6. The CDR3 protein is CASSGQGSVDTQYF. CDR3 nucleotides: TGTGCCAGCAGCGGACAGGGATCAGTAGATACGCAGTATTTT.

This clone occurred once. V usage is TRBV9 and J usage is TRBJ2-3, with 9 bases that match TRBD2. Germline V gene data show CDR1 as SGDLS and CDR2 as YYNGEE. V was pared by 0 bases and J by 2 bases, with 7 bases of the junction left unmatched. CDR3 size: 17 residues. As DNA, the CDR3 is TGTGCCAGCAGCGTAGGGGCCAGCGGGGGGCCCACAGATACGCAGTATTTT. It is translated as CASSVGASGGPTDTQYF.